Listed here are 20 T cell receptor beta chains from one sample, sequenced in a study of T cells in Graves' hyperthyroidism and ophthalmopathy. Template material for amplifying TCR beta CDR3 regions consisted of RNA transcripts. With the HTBI primer set, the TCR CDR3 went through a first round of RT-PCR. Each CDR3 protein is one row after TCRdb ran MiXCR on the multiplex PCR reads. In the table there are roughly 840,000 distinct CDR3 sequences, approximately 40% of which are singletons. Sample: blood. These receptors were taken from a man aged 18 to 29 with Graves' hyperthyroidism.

The table lists this clonotype with many counts. J is TRBJ1-1 and V is TRBV2, with D hard to call. The CDR3 contains 13 residues. Per the germline V gene, CDR1 is SNHLY and CDR2 is FYNNEI. Between the trimmed V and J ends, which lost 10 bases and 1 base, there was a span of 13 bases. This chain's CDR3 is CAIERKSNTEAFF. The CDR3 coding sequence is TGTGCCATCGAGAGGAAGTCGAACACTGAAGCTTTCTTT.

The rearrangement links TRBV29-1 to TRBJ2-5; 14 bases map to TRBD2. CDR1 is SQVTM and CDR2 is ANQGSEA in the germline V gene. The CDR3 extends over 15 amino acids. V lost 7 bases and J lost 4; bases outside the gene matches: 8. The CDR3 DNA sequence: TGCAGCGCTGGGACTAGCGGGAGTCTTATAGAGACCCAGTACTTC. Protein product: CSAGTSGSLIETQYF.

V is TRBV20-1 and J is TRBJ2-7; 9 bases line up with TRBD1. The ends lost 0 bases at V and 5 bases at J; junction bases unmatched: 8. The germline gives CDR1 DFQATT, CDR2 SNEGSKA (reference sequence). The CDR3 covers 15 residues. In nucleotides, the CDR3 is TGCAGTGCTAGAGATCTTCCGGGACAGGGCCACGAGCAGTACTTC. Protein sequence: CSARDLPGQGHEQYF.

The J gene is TRBJ1-2, the V gene TRBV19, with a weak D call TRBD1 (5 bases). Trimming removed 1 base from V and 5 bases from J, with 11 bases in between. The length of the CDR3 is 14 residues. CDR1 is LNHDA and CDR2 is SQIVND in the germline V gene (reference sequence). CDR3 DNA: TGTGCCAGTAGTATAGGTGCAGGGTCATATGGCTACACCTTC. Its translation: CASSIGAGSYGYTF.

This clonotype was observed at least ten times. The rearrangement uses TRBV10-2 and TRBJ1-2; D might be TRBD1 (6 bases). This CDR3 has 16 amino acids. V was cut by 6 bases and J by 1 base, with 18 bases left in between. The germline CDR1 and CDR2 sequences are WSHSY and SAAADI. In nucleotides, the CDR3 is TGCGCCAGCAGCGCCCGGGACACAGCGAATAACTATGGCTACACCTTC. Its translation: CASSARDTANNYGYTF.

This clonotype was observed many times. This rearrangement joins TRBV2 to TRBJ2-6, with D unclear. Germline-derived CDR1 and CDR2 are SNHLY and FYNNEI. Deletions cut 5 bases from V and 0 bases from J, with 5 bases between. The CDR3 runs 14 residues. The CDR3 DNA reads TGTGCCAGCAGTCAGAGCTCTGGGGCCAACGTCCTGACTTTC. Its translation: CASSQSSGANVLTF.

A note on this clonotype: The junction departs from the called germline gene at one end, perhaps through a read error. The chain employs TRBV10-3 and TRBJ2-7; 7 bases agree with TRBD1. CDR1 is ENHRY, CDR2 SYGVKD, per germline. There are 15 residues in the CDR3. This chain's CDR3 is CASSSQDRNSYEQYF. CDR3 coding DNA: TGTGCCAGCAGTTCCCAGGACAGGAACTCCTACGAGCAGTACTTC.

There are many counts of this clonotype. The chain is built from TRBV19 and TRBJ2-5; D call uncertain. The V gene's germline CDR1 is LNHDA and CDR2 SQIVND (reference sequence). Trimming took off 8 bases at V and 3 bases at J, with 16 bases between the two ends. The CDR3 has 14 amino acids. CDR3 sequence: CASRAPWTEETQYF. Here the CDR3 DNA reads TGTGCCAGTCGGGCCCCGTGGACCGAAGAGACCCAGTACTTC. The whole variable domain, filled in from reference TRBV19 and TRBJ2-5, reads DGGITQSPKYLFRKEGQNVTLSCEQNLNHDAMYWYRQDPGQGLRLIYYSQIVNDFQKGDIAEGYSVSREKKESFPLTVTSAQKNPTAFYLCASRAPWTEETQYFGPGTRLLVL.

This clonotype was counted ten times or more. Here the CDR3 DNA reads TGTGCCAGCAGCGTAGAGACGGAGAACTATGGCTACACCTTC. Amino acid sequence: CASSVETENYGYTF. The chain joins TRBV9 to TRBJ1-2, with D unclear. V lost 0 bases and J 2 bases, leaving 8 bases between the germline ends. CDR3 length: 14 residues. In germline, CDR1 is SGDLS, CDR2 YYNGEE.

This clonotype came up many times. This sequence joins TRBV2 and TRBJ1-5; D is possibly TRBD1 (5 bases). This CDR3 has 10 amino acids. CDR1 is SNHLY and CDR2 is FYNNEI in the germline V gene. Trimming stripped 8 bases from V and 15 bases from J, with 14 bases between. The CDR3 sequence: CASWWKGLHF. In DNA, the CDR3 is TGTGCCAGCTGGTGGAAGGGGCTGCATTTT.

This clonotype was seen more than once but under ten times. This chain connects TRBV7-2 to TRBJ2-7; TRBD2 is a possible D gene (6 bases). This CDR3 has 15 amino acids. CDR1 is SGHTA, CDR2 FQGNSA, per germline. V dropped 1 base and J dropped 2 bases, with 12 bases sitting between them. The CDR3 sequence is CASSLGYLAAYEQYF. CDR3 nucleotides: TGTGCCAGCAGCTTAGGGTACTTAGCGGCCTACGAGCAGTACTTC.

The V and J genes are TRBV7-2 and TRBJ1-2; no clear D gene. The germline V gene encodes CDR1 SGHTA and CDR2 FQGNSA. The CDR3 totals 13 residues. V dropped 1 base and J dropped 6 bases, with 9 bases sitting between them. The CDR3 is CASSLVGDHGYTF. The CDR3 DNA is TGTGCCAGCAGCTTAGTCGGGGATCATGGCTACACCTTC.

In the case of this clonotype: One end of the junction does not line up with germline, which may come from a read error. The chain carries TRBV10-3 and TRBJ1-5, with a tentative D call TRBD1 (6 bases). Germline V gene data show CDR1 as ENHRY and CDR2 as SYGVKD. The length of the CDR3 is 13 residues. The chain's CDR3 is CASSTAGAQPQHF. DNA of the CDR3: TGTGCCAGCAGTACGGCAGGGGCTCAGCCCCAGCATTTT.

The gene calls are TRBV15 and TRBJ2-5; possibly TRBD1 for D (6 bases). This CDR3 is built from 14 residues. The V end lost 4 bases, the J end lost 5 bases, and 14 bases lay between the germline ends. Looked up from germline, CDR1 is LNHNV and CDR2 is YYDKDF (reference sequence). CDR3 amino acids: CATSNTGMGETQYF. The CDR3 DNA reads TGTGCCACCAGCAATACAGGGATGGGGGAGACCCAGTACTTC.

V and J are TRBV27 and TRBJ2-7; D may be TRBD1 (6 bases). Germline V CDR1 and CDR2: MNHEY, SMNVEV (reference sequence). Trimming shortened V by 10 bases and J by 2 bases, and 15 bases separated the two germline ends. This CDR3 comprises 13 residues. CDR3 sequence: CANLGHLTYEQYF. The CDR3 region has the DNA TGTGCCAACCTGGGACATCTCACCTACGAGCAGTACTTC.

CDR3 bases: TGTGCCACCAGCAGCCTAGGTAGCGGGAGCGGGGAGCTGTTTTTT. Translated, it gives CATSSLGSGSGELFF. This chain connects TRBV15 to TRBJ2-2, with 9 bases lining up with TRBD2. This CDR3 is 15 amino acids long. CDR1 and CDR2 from the germline V gene are LNHNV and YYDKDF (reference sequence). The V gene end was trimmed by 3 bases and the J gene end by 7 bases; junction bases not matched to a gene: 6.

This clonotype was recorded many times. V usage is TRBV2 and J usage is TRBJ1-2; D gene uncertain. The CDR3 totals 14 residues. In germline, CDR1 is SNHLY, CDR2 FYNNEI. V lost 9 bases and J 4 bases, leaving 18 bases between the germline ends. CDR3 in amino acids: CASKGASSFYGYTF. In nucleotides, the CDR3 is TGTGCCAGTAAGGGAGCCAGTTCTTTCTATGGCTACACCTTC. Variable domain in full (rest from reference TRBV2 and TRBJ1-2): EPEVTQTPSHQVTQMGQEVILRCVPISNHLYFYWYRQILGQKVEFLVSFYNNEISEKSEIFDDQFSVERPDGSNFTLKIRSTKLEDSAMYFCASKGASSFYGYTFGSGTRLTVV.

As regards this clonotype: A much larger clone sits a single nucleotide away, making a read error possible. The chain is built from TRBV7-6 and TRBJ1-6, with D unresolved. Trimming shortened V by 0 bases and J by 7 bases, and 10 bases separated the two germline ends. CDR3 length: 15 residues. Germline CDR1 and CDR2: SGHVS and FNYEAQ. The CDR3 DNA reads TGTGCCAGCAGCTTAGCGGGTGGGAGGAATTCACCCCTCCACTTT. Its translation: CASSLAGGRNSPLHF.

A word on this clonotype: At one end, the junction sequence differs from germline, possibly due to a read error. V and J are TRBV10-3 and TRBJ1-1; 7 bases agree with TRBD1. Germline lookup yields CDR1 ENHRY and CDR2 SYGVKD. There are 15 residues in the CDR3. This CDR3 is CASSYYRGQDTEAFF. The CDR3 nucleotides are TGTGCCAGCAGTTATTACAGGGGTCAGGACACTGAAGCTTTCTTT.

The V gene is TRBV19, the J gene TRBJ2-7; D might be TRBD2 (5 bases). Germline V gene lookup returns CDR1 LNHDA and CDR2 SQIVND (reference sequence). V lost 9 bases, J lost 2 bases, and 17 bases lay in between. This CDR3 region has 14 residues. CDR3 in amino acids: CASRAVAAPYEQYF. The CDR3 DNA is TGTGCCAGCAGAGCGGTAGCCGCGCCCTACGAGCAGTACTTC.